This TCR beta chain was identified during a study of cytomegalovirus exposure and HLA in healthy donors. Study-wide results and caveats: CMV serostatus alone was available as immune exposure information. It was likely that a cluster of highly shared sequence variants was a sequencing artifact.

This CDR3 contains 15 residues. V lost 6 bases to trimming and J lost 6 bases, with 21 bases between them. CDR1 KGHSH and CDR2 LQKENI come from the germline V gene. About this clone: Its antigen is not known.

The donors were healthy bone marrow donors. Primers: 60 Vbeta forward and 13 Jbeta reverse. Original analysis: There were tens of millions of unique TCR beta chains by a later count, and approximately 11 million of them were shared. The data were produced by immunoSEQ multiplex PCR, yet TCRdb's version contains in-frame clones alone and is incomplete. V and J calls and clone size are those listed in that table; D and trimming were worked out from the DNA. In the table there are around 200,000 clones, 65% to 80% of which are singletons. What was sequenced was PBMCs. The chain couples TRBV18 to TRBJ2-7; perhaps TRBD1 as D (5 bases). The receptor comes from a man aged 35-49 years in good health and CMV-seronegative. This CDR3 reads CASSSGIGELGEQYF. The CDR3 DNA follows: TGTGCCAGCTCCTCAGGGATCGGTGAGCTAGGCGAGCAGTACTTC.